These 9 T cell receptor beta chains share one sample of origin, sequenced in a study of Graves' ophthalmopathy and Graves' hyperthyroidism. Amplification of the TCR beta CDR3 regions used RNA transcripts (as template). HTBI primers were employed in first-round RT-PCR, then a second-round multiplex PCR followed. Using its own MiXCR run on the multiplex PCR reads, TCRdb lists one record per CDR3 protein. The data hold around 1.1 million distinct CDR3 sequences, with less than 45% observed a single time. Sample: peripheral blood or thyroid tissue (not recorded which). The receptor source for this set is an adult man with Graves' hyperthyroidism.

The chain has TRBV20-1 and TRBJ1-1; tentative D call: TRBD1 (5 bases). CDR3 length: 13 amino acids. V was cut by 0 bases and J by 3 bases, with 8 bases left in between. From germline, CDR1 is DFQATT and CDR2 SNEGSKA (reference sequence). This CDR3 reads CSARDSGDTEAFF. DNA for the CDR3: TGCAGTGCTAGAGATTCGGGGGACACTGAAGCTTTCTTT.

Of note for this clonotype: A read error may be the cause here, since a much bigger clone is one base away. The J gene is TRBJ1-3, the V gene TRBV6-5, with a weak D call TRBD1 (6 bases). The CDR3 consists of 14 residues. In germline, CDR1 is MNHEY, CDR2 SVGAGI. CDR3 residues: CAGSYSSGGNTIYF. CDR3 in DNA: TGTGCCGGCAGTTACTCGAGTGGGGGCAACACCATATATTTT.

This sequence joins TRBV12-3 or TRBV12-4 and TRBJ1-4; possibly TRBD1 for D (6 bases). V lost 5 bases to trimming and J lost 13 bases, with 17 bases between them. This CDR3 has 13 amino acids. DNA of the CDR3: TGTGCCAGCAGTCCTAAAAGACAGGAGCGACTGTTTTTT. It encodes CASSPKRQERLFF.

At least ten counts were recorded for this clonotype. V is TRBV25-1 and J is TRBJ2-2; D gene ambiguous. In germline, CDR1 is MGHDK, CDR2 SYGVNS. The V end lost 1 base, the J end lost 5 bases, and 5 bases lay between the germline ends. The CDR3 spans 13 residues. CDR3 sequence (DNA): TGTGCCAGCAGTGAATTTAAGACCGGGGAGCTGTTTTTT. Amino acid sequence: CASSEFKTGELFF.

This clonotype has more than one count but fewer than ten. CDR3 amino acids: CASSFVTLRGETQYF. The CDR3 region has the DNA TGTGCCAGCAGCTTTGTGACTCTGAGGGGGGAGACCCAGTACTTC. The rearrangement uses TRBV7-3 and TRBJ2-5, with D possibly being TRBD1 (6 bases). The CDR3 extends over 15 amino acids. V shed 3 bases and J shed 5 bases, with 16 bases lying between them. In germline, CDR1 is SGHTA, CDR2 FQGTGA.

This clonotype was detected ten times or more. The rearrangement links TRBV13 to TRBJ1-1; D possibly corresponds to TRBD1 (5 bases). V dropped 1 base and J dropped 4 bases, with 13 bases sitting between them. CDR1 is PRHDT and CDR2 is FYEKMQ in the germline V gene (reference sequence). CDR3 length: 15 residues. CDR3 sequence reads: CASSLARAGSTEAFF. Here the CDR3 DNA reads TGTGCCAGCAGCTTAGCCAGGGCGGGGTCCACTGAAGCTTTCTTT.

Details on this clonotype: A much larger clone is a single base away; this may be a read error. The chain joins TRBV7-4 to TRBJ1-1; maybe TRBD1 (5 bases). The germline CDR1 and CDR2 sequences are SGHVT and SQSDAQ. The germline V and J ends were trimmed by 5 bases and 3 bases, with 16 bases remaining between them. The length of the CDR3 is 15 residues. The CDR3 reads CASSPEYGTDTEAFF. CDR3 nucleotides: TGTGCCAGCAGCCCCGAATATGGGACGGACACTGAAGCTTTCTTT.

The chain uses TRBV6-5 and TRBJ1-3; D is unresolved. Germline CDR1 MNHEY, CDR2 SVGAGI. V was clipped by 0 bases and J by 2 bases, with 8 bases between them. The CDR3 spans 15 residues. The DNA of the CDR3 is TGTGCCAGCAGTTACTCGAGAGGGACTGGAAACACCATATATTTT. It specifies CASSYSRGTGNTIYF.

This clonotype was counted ten times or more. J is TRBJ2-7 and V is TRBV20-1; 8 bases are shared with TRBD1. CDR1 is DFQATT and CDR2 is SNEGSKA in the germline V gene (reference sequence). J was trimmed by 0 bases and V by 0 bases; bases with no gene match: 13. CDR3 size: 18 residues. The CDR3 loop is CSARDMDRARLSSYEQYF. Written as DNA, the CDR3 is TGCAGTGCTAGAGATATGGACAGGGCCCGCCTTAGCTCCTACGAGCAGTACTTC.